Included here is one TCR beta chain sequence, with context. The sample belongs to a study of T cell changes during pregnancy in multiple sclerosis. Here immunoSEQ multiplex PCR was the method, and the copy in TCRdb shows in-frame clones only, minus some. Among roughly 80,000 clones listed, about 89% were seen once. The sequence was collected from a female donor with multiple sclerosis, enrolled in a pregnancy study. Source: peripheral blood, taken before pregnancy.

Here the CDR3 reads CASSFRDRGNEQFF. The DNA of the CDR3 is TGTGCCAGCAGTTTCCGGGACAGGGGGAATGAGCAGTTCTTC. The chain uses TRBV28 and TRBJ2-1; TRBD1 agrees at 11 bases. The CDR3 spans 14 residues. Looked up from germline, CDR1 is MDHEN and CDR2 is SYDVKM. The J segment lost 7 bases and the V segment lost 3 bases, leaving 2 bases of the junction unmatched.